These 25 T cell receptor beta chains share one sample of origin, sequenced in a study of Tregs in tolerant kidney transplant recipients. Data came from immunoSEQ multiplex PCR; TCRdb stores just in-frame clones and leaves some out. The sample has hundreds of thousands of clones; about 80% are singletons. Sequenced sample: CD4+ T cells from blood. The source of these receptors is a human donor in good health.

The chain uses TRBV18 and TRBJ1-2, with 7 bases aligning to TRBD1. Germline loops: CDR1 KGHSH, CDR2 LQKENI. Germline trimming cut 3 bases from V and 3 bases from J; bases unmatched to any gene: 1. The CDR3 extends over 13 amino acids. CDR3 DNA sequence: TGTGCCAGCTCACCCGACAGGGACTATGGCTACACCTTC. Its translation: CASSPDRDYGYTF.

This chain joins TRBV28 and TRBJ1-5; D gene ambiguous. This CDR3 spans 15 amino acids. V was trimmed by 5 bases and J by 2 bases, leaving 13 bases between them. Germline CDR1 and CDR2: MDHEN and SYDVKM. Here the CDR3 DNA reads TGTGCCAGCAGTCGACTAGGTATTGGCAATCAGCCCCAGCATTTT. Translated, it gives CASSRLGIGNQPQHF.

CDR3 in amino acids: CASSVTKTGEQYF. CDR3 in DNA: TGTGCCAGCAGTGTCACGAAAACGGGGGAGCAGTACTTC. The gene calls are TRBV6-5 and TRBJ2-7; perhaps TRBD2 as D (5 bases). The CDR3 length is 13 residues. Germline V CDR1 and CDR2: MNHEY, SVGAGI. V lost 5 bases, J lost 7 bases, and 15 bases lay in between.

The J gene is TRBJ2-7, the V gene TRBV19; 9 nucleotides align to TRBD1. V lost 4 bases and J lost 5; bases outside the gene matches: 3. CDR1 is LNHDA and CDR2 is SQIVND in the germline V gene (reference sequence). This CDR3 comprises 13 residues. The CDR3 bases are TGTGCCAGTAGTACAGACAGGGGGGACGAGCAGTACTTC. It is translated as CASSTDRGDEQYF.

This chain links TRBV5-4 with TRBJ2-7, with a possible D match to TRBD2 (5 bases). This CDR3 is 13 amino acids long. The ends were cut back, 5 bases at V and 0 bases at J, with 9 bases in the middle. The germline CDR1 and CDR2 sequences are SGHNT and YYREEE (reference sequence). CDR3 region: CASSTRDSYEQYF. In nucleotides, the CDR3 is TGTGCCAGCAGTACGAGGGACTCCTACGAGCAGTACTTC.

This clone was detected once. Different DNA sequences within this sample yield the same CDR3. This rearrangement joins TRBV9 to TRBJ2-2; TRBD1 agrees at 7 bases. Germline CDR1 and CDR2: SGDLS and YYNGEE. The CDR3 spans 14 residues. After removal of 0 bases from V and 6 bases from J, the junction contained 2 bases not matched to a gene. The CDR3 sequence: CASSVERGPGELFF. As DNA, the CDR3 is TGTGCCAGCAGCGTAGAAAGGGGGCCCGGGGAGCTGTTTTTT. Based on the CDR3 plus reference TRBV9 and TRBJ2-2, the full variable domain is DSGVTQTPKHLITATGQRVTLRCSPRSGDLSVYWYQQSLDQGLQFLIQYYNGEERAKGNILERFSAQQFPDLHSELNLSSLELGDSALYFCASSVERGPGELFFGEGSRLTVL.

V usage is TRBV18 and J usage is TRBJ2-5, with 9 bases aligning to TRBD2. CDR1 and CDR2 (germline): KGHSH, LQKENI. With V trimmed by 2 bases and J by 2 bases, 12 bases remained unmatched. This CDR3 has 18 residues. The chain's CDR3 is CASSPGTISGGPQETQYF. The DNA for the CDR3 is TGTGCCAGCTCACCAGGGACAATTAGCGGGGGACCACAAGAGACCCAGTACTTC.

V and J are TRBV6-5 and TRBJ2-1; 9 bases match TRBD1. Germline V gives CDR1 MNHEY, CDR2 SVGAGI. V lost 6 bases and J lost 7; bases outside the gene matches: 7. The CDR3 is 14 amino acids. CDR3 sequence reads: CASSLGTGRNEQFF. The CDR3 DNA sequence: TGTGCCAGCAGCCTCGGGACAGGGAGGAATGAGCAGTTCTTC.

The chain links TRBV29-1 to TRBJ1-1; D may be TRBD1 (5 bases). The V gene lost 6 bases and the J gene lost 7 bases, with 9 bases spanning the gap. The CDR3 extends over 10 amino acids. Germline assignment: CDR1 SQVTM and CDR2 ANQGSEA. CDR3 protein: CSVRDFEAFF. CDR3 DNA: TGCAGCGTCCGGGACTTTGAAGCTTTCTTT.

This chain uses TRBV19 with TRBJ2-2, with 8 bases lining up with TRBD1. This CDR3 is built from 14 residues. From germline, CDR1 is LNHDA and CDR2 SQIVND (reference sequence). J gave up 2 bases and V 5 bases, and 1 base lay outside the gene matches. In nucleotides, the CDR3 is TGTGCCAGTAGTGACAGGGGAAACACCGGGGAGCTGTTTTTT. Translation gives CASSDRGNTGELFF.

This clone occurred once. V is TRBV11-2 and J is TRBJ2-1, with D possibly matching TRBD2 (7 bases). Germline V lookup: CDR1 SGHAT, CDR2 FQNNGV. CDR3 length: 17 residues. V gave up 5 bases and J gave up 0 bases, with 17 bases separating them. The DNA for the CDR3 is TGTGCCAGCAGCACCAACGGGGGGCCTAGCTCCTACAATGAGCAGTTCTTC. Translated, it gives CASSTNGGPSSYNEQFF.

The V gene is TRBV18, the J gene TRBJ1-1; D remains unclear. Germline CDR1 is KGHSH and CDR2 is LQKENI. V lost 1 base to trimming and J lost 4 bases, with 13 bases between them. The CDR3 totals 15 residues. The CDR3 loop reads CASSPQRARGTEAFF. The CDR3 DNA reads TGTGCCAGCTCACCACAACGCGCCCGGGGCACTGAAGCTTTCTTT. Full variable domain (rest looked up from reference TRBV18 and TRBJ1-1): NAGVMQNPRHLVRRRGQEARLRCSPMKGHSHVYWYRQLPEEGLKFMVYLQKENIIDESGMPKERFSAEFPKEGPSILRIQQVVRGDSAAYFCASSPQRARGTEAFFGQGTRLTVV.

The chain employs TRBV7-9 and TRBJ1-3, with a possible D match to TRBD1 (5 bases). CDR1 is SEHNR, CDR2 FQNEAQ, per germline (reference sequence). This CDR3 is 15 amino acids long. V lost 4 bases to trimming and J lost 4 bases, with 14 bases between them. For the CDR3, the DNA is TGTGCCAGCAGCTCCACTCGGGACGGCGGAAACACCATATATTTT. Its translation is CASSSTRDGGNTIYF.

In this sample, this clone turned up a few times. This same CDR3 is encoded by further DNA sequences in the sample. The CDR3 nucleotides are TGTGCCAGCAGTGGACAGGCCTTCGACACTGAAGCTTTCTTT. It is translated as CASSGQAFDTEAFF. This chain uses TRBV2 with TRBJ1-1, with a possible D match to TRBD1 (6 bases). The germline V gene encodes CDR1 SNHLY and CDR2 FYNNEI. The V end lost 4 bases, the J end lost 3 bases, and 12 bases lay between the germline ends. This CDR3 comprises 14 residues. The variable domain in full, with the rest retrieved from reference TRBV2 and TRBJ1-1, is EPEVTQTPSHQVTQMGQEVILRCVPISNHLYFYWYRQILGQKVEFLVSFYNNEISEKSEIFDDQFSVERPDGSNFTLKIRSTKLEDSAMYFCASSGQAFDTEAFFGQGTRLTVV.

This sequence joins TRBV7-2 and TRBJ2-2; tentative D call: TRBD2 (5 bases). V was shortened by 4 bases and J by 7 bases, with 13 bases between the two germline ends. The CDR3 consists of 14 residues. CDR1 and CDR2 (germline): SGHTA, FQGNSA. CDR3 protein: CASSSGIYGGELFF. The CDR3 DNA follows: TGTGCCAGCAGCTCCGGGATTTATGGCGGGGAGCTGTTTTTT.

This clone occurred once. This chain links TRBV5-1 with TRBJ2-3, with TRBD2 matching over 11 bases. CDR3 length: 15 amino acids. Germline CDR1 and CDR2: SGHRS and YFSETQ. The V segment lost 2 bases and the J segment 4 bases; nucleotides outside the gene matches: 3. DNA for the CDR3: TGCGCCAGCAGCTTACTAGCGGGAGTGTCAGATACGCAGTATTTT. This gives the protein CASSLLAGVSDTQYF. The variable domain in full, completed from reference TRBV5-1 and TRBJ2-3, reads KAGVTQTPRYLIKTRGQQVTLSCSPISGHRSVSWYQQTPGQGLQFLFEYFSETQRNKGNFPGRFSGRQFSNSRSEMNVSTLELGDSALYLCASSLLAGVSDTQYFGPGTRLTVL.

The CDR3 sequence is CASSYSMAGSGNTIYF. CDR3 nucleotide sequence: TGTGCCAGCAGTTACTCAATGGCAGGCTCTGGAAACACCATATATTTT. The chain combines TRBV6-5 with TRBJ1-3; D gene ambiguous. Germline CDR1 and CDR2: MNHEY and SVGAGI. The CDR3 runs 16 residues. V lost 0 bases and J lost 0, with 9 bases in between.

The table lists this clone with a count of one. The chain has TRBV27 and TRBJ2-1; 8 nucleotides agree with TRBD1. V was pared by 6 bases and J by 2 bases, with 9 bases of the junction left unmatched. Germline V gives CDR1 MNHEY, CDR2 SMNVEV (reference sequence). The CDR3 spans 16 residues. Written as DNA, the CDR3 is TGTGCCAGCAGCTCTCTCGGACAGGGTACCTACAATGAGCAGTTCTTC. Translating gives CASSSLGQGTYNEQFF.

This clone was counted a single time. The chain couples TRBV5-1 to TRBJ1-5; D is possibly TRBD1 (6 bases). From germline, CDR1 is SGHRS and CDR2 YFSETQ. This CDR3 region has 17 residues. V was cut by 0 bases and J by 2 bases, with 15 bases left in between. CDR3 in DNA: TGCGCCAGCAGCTTGGCTAAATCGCCAGGGGGCAATCAGCCCCAGCATTTT. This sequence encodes CASSLAKSPGGNQPQHF.

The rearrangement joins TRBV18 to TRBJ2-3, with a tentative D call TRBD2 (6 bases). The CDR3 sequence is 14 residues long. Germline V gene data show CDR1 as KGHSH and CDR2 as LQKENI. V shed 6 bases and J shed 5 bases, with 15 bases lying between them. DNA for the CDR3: TGTGCCAGCTCGGACCGTATCGGGGGAGATACGCAGTATTTT. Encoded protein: CASSDRIGGDTQYF.

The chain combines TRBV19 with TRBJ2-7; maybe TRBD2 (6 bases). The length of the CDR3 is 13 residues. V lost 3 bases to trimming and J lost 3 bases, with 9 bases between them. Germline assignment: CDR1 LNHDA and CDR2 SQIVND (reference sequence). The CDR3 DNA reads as TGTGCCAGTAGTATCCTGGGAGGCTACGAGCAGTACTTC. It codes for CASSILGGYEQYF.

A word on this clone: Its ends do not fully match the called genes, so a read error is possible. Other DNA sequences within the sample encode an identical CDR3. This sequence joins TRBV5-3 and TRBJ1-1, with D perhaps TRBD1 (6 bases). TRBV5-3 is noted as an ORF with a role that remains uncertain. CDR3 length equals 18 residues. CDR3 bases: TGCGCCAGAAGCCTCCCCGGAGGGGGGGGTAACATGAACACTGAAGCTTTCTTT. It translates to CARSLPGGGGNMNTEAFF.

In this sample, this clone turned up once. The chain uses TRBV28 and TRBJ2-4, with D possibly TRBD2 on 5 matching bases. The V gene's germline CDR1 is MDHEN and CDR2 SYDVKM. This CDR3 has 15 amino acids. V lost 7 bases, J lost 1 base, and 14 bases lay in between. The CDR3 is CASIPRGGAKNIQYF. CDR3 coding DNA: TGTGCCAGCATCCCCCGGGGTGGGGCCAAAAACATTCAGTACTTC.

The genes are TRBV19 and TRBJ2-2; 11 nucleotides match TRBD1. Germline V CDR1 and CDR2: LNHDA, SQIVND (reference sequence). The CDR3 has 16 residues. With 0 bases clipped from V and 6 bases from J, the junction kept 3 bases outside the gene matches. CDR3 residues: CASSIDRGQGAGELFF. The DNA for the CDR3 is TGTGCCAGTAGTATAGACCGGGGACAGGGGGCCGGGGAGCTGTTTTTT.

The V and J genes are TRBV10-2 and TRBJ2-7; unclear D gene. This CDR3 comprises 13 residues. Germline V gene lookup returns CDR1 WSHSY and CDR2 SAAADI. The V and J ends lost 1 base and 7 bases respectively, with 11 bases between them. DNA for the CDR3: TGCGCCAGCAGTGAGTTTGGGGTAGTGGAGCAGTACTTC. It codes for CASSEFGVVEQYF.